This T cell receptor beta chain stems from a study of blood T cell repertoires in COVID-19. The CDR3 covers 16 residues. V was pared by 0 bases and J by 0 bases, with 4 bases of the junction left unmatched. Germline assignment: CDR1 MNHEY and CDR2 SVGAGI. Clones were read by immunoSEQ multiplex PCR, and TCRdb kept only the in-frame ones, dropping some. The data show over 250,000 clones, approximately 86% seen once. The origin of this receptor is a woman aged 18-35 years who had recovered from COVID-19. The sample consisted of PBMCs or T cells enriched from blood (not recorded which). V is TRBV6-5 and J is TRBJ1-1; 7 bases agree with TRBD1. In DNA form, the CDR3 reads TGTGCCAGCAGTTACTCGGGGACAGTGATGAACACTGAAGCTTTCTTT. Translated: CASSYSGTVMNTEAFF.